One and the same sample provided the 4 T cell receptor beta chains below, sequenced in a study of beta chain features in type 1 diabetes. Study conclusions and caveats: Among patients with Type 1 diabetes, TCRB CDR3s were moderately but significantly shorter in every one of the four CD4+ subsets.

Antigens for these TCRs are unknown. The investigators reverse transcribed all of the isolated RNA, so they sequenced expressed TCRB transcripts. Using immunoSEQ multiplex PCR, the repertoire was profiled, and TCRdb retains in-frame clones only, with some absent. The data contain 500,000 to 800,000 clones, about an eighth of them singletons. Sequencing input: naive CD4+ T cells from blood. These receptors originate from a man aged 25 to 45 with type 1 diabetes.

This clone was seen a few times. This chain uses TRBV7-2 with TRBJ2-2, with a tentative D call TRBD1 (6 bases). Germline V lookup: CDR1 SGHTA, CDR2 FQGNSA. The CDR3 length is 14 residues. V lost 0 bases and J 7 bases, leaving 9 bases between the germline ends. DNA of the CDR3: TGTGCCAGCAGCTTAGCACAGGGTAGCGGGGAGCTGTTTTTT. Residues: CASSLAQGSGELFF.

The chain links TRBV30 to TRBJ2-7; 9 bases match TRBD1. This CDR3 has 14 residues. Germline CDR1 is GTSNPN and CDR2 is SVGIG (reference sequence). J was trimmed by 6 bases and V by 2 bases; bases with no gene match: 8. The CDR3 protein is CAWSKTGGFTEQYF. The CDR3 nucleotides read TGTGCCTGGAGTAAGACAGGGGGGTTCACCGAGCAGTACTTC.

This chain uses TRBV6-5 with TRBJ1-5; TRBD1 might be the D (5 bases). The CDR3 loop spans 15 amino acids. Trimming removed 2 bases from V and 9 bases from J, with 17 bases in between. Per germline, CDR1 MNHEY and CDR2 SVGAGI. The CDR3: CASSYRRGAEAPQHF. The CDR3 nucleotides are TGTGCCAGCAGTTACCGTCGGGGCGCCGAAGCGCCCCAGCATTTT.

The chain has TRBV19 and TRBJ1-5; D is perhaps TRBD1 (5 bases). The CDR3 totals 15 residues. V lost 7 bases and J 2 bases, leaving 15 bases between the germline ends. The germline gives CDR1 LNHDA, CDR2 SQIVND (reference sequence). CDR3 residues: CASTPGGSGNQPQHF. CDR3 DNA: TGTGCCAGTACACCCGGGGGTTCAGGCAATCAGCCCCAGCATTTT.